These T cell receptor beta chains were read from a single sample in a study of T cell responses to AZD1222 COVID-19 vaccine. The repertoire was sequenced with immunoSEQ multiplex PCR; TCRdb's copy has only in-frame clones and lacks some. The repertoire has about 160,000 clones, more than 75% of them found once; the top ten carry about 4.5%. The source material was peripheral blood, sampled 28 days after the second AZD1222 dose. These receptors all stem from an adult who received the AZD1222 COVID-19 vaccine. Each CDR3 is given with its conserved first and last residue. A D gene is named only where the DNA matches it firmly. Rows give clone size only sometimes, using once, few, many, or a class for an expanded clone.

v_call,d_call,j_call,clone_size,cdr3_aa,cdr3_nt
TRBV5-6,TRBD1,TRBJ1-1,once,CASSFTGQGKNTEAFF,TGTGCCAGCAGCTTCACCGGACAGGGCAAGAACACTGAAGCTTTCTTT
TRBV5-1,NA,TRBJ2-2,few,CASSSVVTPGELFF,TGCGCCAGCAGCTCGGTAGTGACTCCGGGGGAGCTGTTTTTT
TRBV6-7,NA,TRBJ1-2,once,CASSYSMVRSTCGYTF,TGTGCCAGCAGTTACTCGATGGTGAGGTCAACGTGCGGCTACACCTTC
TRBV30,TRBD1,TRBJ1-2,NA,CARGQGIGGYTF,TGTGCCCGCGGACAGGGGATCGGTGGCTACACCTTC
TRBV5-4,NA,TRBJ2-3,NA,CASSSSVSTDTQYF,TGTGCCAGCAGCTCTAGTGTTAGCACAGATACGCAGTATTTT
TRBV11-1,NA,TRBJ1-1,NA,CASSLGGQNTEAFF,TGTGCCAGCAGCTTAGGTGGTCAGAACACTGAAGCTTTCTTT
TRBV19,NA,TRBJ1-2,NA,CASSMGQYGYTF,TGTGCCAGTAGTATGGGTCAGTATGGCTACACCTTC
TRBV7-9,NA,TRBJ1-2,NA,CASSLELLGYTF,TGTGCCAGCAGCTTAGAGCTTCTTGGCTACACCTTC
TRBV29-1,NA,TRBJ1-5,few,CSVVIQINQPQHF,TGCAGCGTTGTCATACAGATTAACCAGCCCCAGCATTTT
TRBV7-8,NA,TRBJ2-2,NA,CASSLGRASLTGELFF,TGTGCCAGCAGCTTAGGACGTGCGTCCCTAACCGGGGAGCTGTTTTTT
TRBV9,NA,TRBJ2-7,NA,CASSVADSAYEQYF,TGTGCCAGCAGCGTAGCAGACAGTGCCTACGAGCAGTACTTC
TRBV10-3,NA,TRBJ1-1,once,CAIRAANTEAFF,TGTGCCATCAGGGCTGCGAACACTGAAGCTTTCTTT
TRBV7-9,NA,TRBJ2-2,NA,CASSLEGPRPGELFF,TGTGCCAGCAGCTTAGAGGGACCCCGCCCCGGGGAGCTGTTTTTT
TRBV9,NA,TRBJ1-1,NA,CASSVGAGRGQGLEAFF,TGTGCCAGCAGCGTAGGAGCGGGACGGGGCCAGGGGCTAGAAGCTTTCTTT
TRBV4-2,NA,TRBJ2-2,NA,CASSHTAANTGELFF,TGTGCCAGCAGCCACACGGCGGCGAACACCGGGGAGCTGTTTTTT
TRBV5-4,NA,TRBJ1-6,once,CASSSSQGSSYNSPLHF,TGTGCCAGCAGCTCCTCACAGGGAAGCTCCTATAATTCACCCCTCCACTTT
TRBV29-1,NA,TRBJ1-4,NA,CSVVARDNEKLFF,TGCAGCGTTGTAGCCAGGGATAATGAAAAACTGTTTTTT
TRBV6-1,TRBD1,TRBJ1-2,NA,CASSGNRGLKDYGYTF,TGTGCCAGCAGTGGAAACAGGGGCCTCAAGGACTATGGCTACACCTTC
TRBV29-1,NA,TRBJ1-1,once,CSVEAALNTEAFF,TGCAGCGTTGAAGCAGCCCTGAACACTGAAGCTTTCTTT
TRBV9,NA,TRBJ2-7,once,CASSFRLSNEQYF,TGTGCCAGCAGCTTCCGGTTGTCCAACGAGCAGTACTTC
TRBV5-6,NA,TRBJ1-1,NA,CASSRLTVWTEAFF,TGTGCCAGCAGCCGGCTGACAGTTTGGACTGAAGCTTTCTTT
TRBV2,TRBD2,TRBJ2-3,few,CASGAGGPYDTQYF,TGTGCCAGCGGAGCGGGGGGGCCGTACGATACGCAGTATTTT
TRBV9,NA,TRBJ1-1,NA,CASSASTGMNTEAFF,TGTGCCAGCAGCGCCTCGACAGGCATGAACACTGAAGCTTTCTTT
TRBV6-6,TRBD1,TRBJ2-1,NA,CASTLGQGAYNEQFF,TGTGCCAGCACCCTGGGACAGGGGGCCTACAATGAGCAGTTCTTC
TRBV10-1,NA,TRBJ2-1,NA,CASSESIEQFF,TGCGCCAGCAGTGAGTCGATTGAGCAGTTCTTC
TRBV4-1,NA,TRBJ1-1,NA,CASSQGSQVNTEAFF,TGCGCCAGCAGCCAAGGTTCCCAAGTGAACACTGAAGCTTTCTTT
TRBV5-4,NA,TRBJ2-1,NA,CASSPLLSSYNEQFF,TGTGCCAGCAGCCCCTTATTGAGCTCCTACAATGAGCAGTTCTTC
TRBV6-5,NA,TRBJ2-5,NA,CASRGMRETQYF,TGTGCCAGCCGGGGGATGAGAGAGACCCAGTACTTC
TRBV4-3,TRBD2,TRBJ2-1,NA,CASSLSPPVGGSSYNEQFF,TGCGCCAGCAGCCTTTCACCCCCGGTGGGCGGGAGCTCCTACAATGAGCAGTTCTTC
TRBV5-1,NA,TRBJ1-1,NA,CASCRGSLATEAFF,TGCGCCAGCTGCCGGGGCTCCCTCGCCACTGAAGCTTTCTTT
TRBV6-5,NA,TRBJ1-1,NA,CASSMNTEAFF,TGTGCCAGCAGCATGAACACTGAAGCTTTCTTT
TRBV20-1,NA,TRBJ1-2,NA,CSALDEVRYTF,TGCAGTGCCCTAGATGAGGTCCGCTACACCTTC
TRBV29-1,TRBD2,TRBJ2-5,NA,CSVGEGSAQYF,TGCAGCGTTGGGGAGGGTTCGGCCCAGTACTTC
TRBV18,NA,TRBJ1-1,NA,CASSASWGNTEAFF,TGTGCCAGCTCAGCCTCTTGGGGGAACACTGAAGCTTTCTTT
TRBV6-1,NA,TRBJ1-5,few,CASSEQGFQPQHF,TGTGCCAGCAGTGAACAGGGGTTTCAGCCCCAGCATTTT
TRBV5-1,TRBD1,TRBJ1-4,NA,CASQTNPSGGNEKLFF,TGCGCCAGCCAGACAAACCCCTCAGGGGGAAATGAAAAACTGTTTTTT
TRBV27,TRBD1,TRBJ2-7,NA,CASRQGAQEQYF,TGTGCCAGCAGACAGGGGGCTCAAGAGCAGTACTTC
TRBV19,NA,TRBJ1-6,few,CASRFTGLNSPLHF,TGTGCCAGTAGATTTACGGGACTAAATTCACCCCTCCACTTT
TRBV20-1,NA,TRBJ2-1,once,CSAATVSKQFF,TGCAGTGCTGCGACAGTAAGTAAACAGTTCTTC
TRBV28,NA,TRBJ2-7,NA,CASSGGWARFYEQYF,TGTGCCAGCAGTGGGGGTTGGGCGAGGTTCTACGAGCAGTACTTC
TRBV30,NA,TRBJ1-1,NA,CAWSVSGVNTEAFF,TGTGCCTGGAGTGTATCAGGGGTGAACACTGAAGCTTTCTTT
TRBV3-1/TRBV3-2,NA,TRBJ1-1,NA,CASSRTENTEAFF,TGTGCCAGCAGCCGTACTGAAAACACTGAAGCTTTCTTT
TRBV2,TRBD2,TRBJ2-7,NA,CASRVLAGGVGEQYF,TGTGCCAGCAGGGTGCTAGCGGGGGGGGTCGGCGAGCAGTACTTC
TRBV19,NA,TRBJ1-6,NA,CASSYGEGSPLHF,TGTGCCAGTAGTTATGGGGAGGGTTCACCCCTCCACTTT
TRBV10-1,NA,TRBJ2-3,NA,CASSESGRIRTDTQYF,TGCGCCAGCAGTGAGTCTGGGAGGATACGCACAGATACGCAGTATTTT
TRBV7-9,NA,TRBJ1-5,NA,CASSLGDPRWGPQHF,TGTGCCAGCAGCTTAGGTGACCCCCGTTGGGGGCCCCAGCATTTT
TRBV5-1,NA,TRBJ1-1,NA,CASSLNRGADTEAFF,TGCGCCAGCAGCTTGAATAGGGGCGCGGACACTGAAGCTTTCTTT
TRBV5-6,TRBD2,TRBJ2-1,once,CASSRGGRLYEQFF,TGTGCCAGCAGTCGGGGGGGCCGTTTGTATGAGCAGTTCTTC
TRBV2,NA,TRBJ2-5,few,CASSGPPGGVAETQYF,TGTGCCAGCAGTGGGCCCCCGGGCGGGGTGGCGGAGACCCAGTACTTC
TRBV5-1,NA,TRBJ2-5,once,CASSLVTRQETQYF,TGCGCCAGCAGCTTGGTCACACGACAAGAGACCCAGTACTTC
TRBV7-2,NA,TRBJ1-4,once,CASSLVGWLPNEKLFF,TGTGCCAGCAGCTTAGTAGGGTGGTTGCCAAATGAAAAACTGTTTTTT
TRBV7-9,TRBD1,TRBJ2-7,NA,CASSLQGDYEQYF,TGTGCCAGCAGCCTACAGGGGGACTACGAGCAGTACTTC
TRBV7-3,NA,TRBJ1-6,NA,CASSWTGVDSPLHF,TGTGCCAGCAGCTGGACGGGGGTGGACTCACCCCTCCACTTT
TRBV5-4,TRBD1,TRBJ1-5,NA,CASSLGGTGLDQPQHF,TGTGCCAGCAGCTTGGGGGGGACAGGGTTAGATCAGCCCCAGCATTTT
TRBV7-9,NA,TRBJ1-2,NA,CASSLEGQYYGYTF,TGTGCCAGCAGCTTAGAAGGCCAGTACTATGGCTACACCTTC
TRBV10-2,NA,TRBJ1-2,NA,CASRDDSTPYGYTF,TGCGCCAGCAGGGATGACAGTACACCCTATGGCTACACCTTC
TRBV6-6,NA,TRBJ1-5,NA,CASSDEYGNQPQHF,TGTGCCAGCAGTGACGAGTACGGCAATCAGCCCCAGCATTTT
TRBV29-1,NA,TRBJ1-1,once,CSGGQLNTEAFF,TGCAGCGGTGGACAGTTGAACACTGAAGCTTTCTTT
TRBV15,NA,TRBJ1-2,once,CATSRENSPGGYTF,TGTGCCACCAGCAGAGAGAATTCCCCCGGTGGCTACACCTTC
TRBV5-5,NA,TRBJ1-1,NA,CASSSYPSWGVTFF,TGTGCCAGCAGCTCCTACCCCTCGTGGGGGGTAACTTTCTTT